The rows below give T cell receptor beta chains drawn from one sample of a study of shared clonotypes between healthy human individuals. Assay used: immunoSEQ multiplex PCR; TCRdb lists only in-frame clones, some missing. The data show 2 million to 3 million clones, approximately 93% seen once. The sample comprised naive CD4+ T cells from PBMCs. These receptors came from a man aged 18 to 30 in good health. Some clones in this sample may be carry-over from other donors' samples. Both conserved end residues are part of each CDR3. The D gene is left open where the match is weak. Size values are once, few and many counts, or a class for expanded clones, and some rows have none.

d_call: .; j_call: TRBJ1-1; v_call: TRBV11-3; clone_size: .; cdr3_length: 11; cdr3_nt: TGTGCCAGCAGCTCTGGACAGCAAGCTTTCTTT; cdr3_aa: CASSSGQQAFF
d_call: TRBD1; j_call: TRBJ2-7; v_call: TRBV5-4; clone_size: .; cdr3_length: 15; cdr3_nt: TGTGCCAGCAGCAGACAGGGACAGGGCGCCTACGAGCAGTACTTC; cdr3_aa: CASSRQGQGAYEQYF
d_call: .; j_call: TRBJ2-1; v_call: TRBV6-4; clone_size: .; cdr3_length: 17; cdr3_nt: TGTGCCAGCAGTGGTAGAGTGAGTGGGGCCCTTTACAATGAGCAGTTCTTC; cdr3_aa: CASSGRVSGALYNEQFF
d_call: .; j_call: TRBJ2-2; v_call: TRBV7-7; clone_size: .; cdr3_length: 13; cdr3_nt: TGTGCCAGCAGCTCTGGAGGCACCGGGGAGCTGTTTTTT; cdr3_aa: CASSSGGTGELFF
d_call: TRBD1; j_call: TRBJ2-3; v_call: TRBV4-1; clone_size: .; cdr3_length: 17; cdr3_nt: TGCGCCAGCAGCCGGCCTGGGACAGGGGTATCCACAGATACGCAGTATTTT; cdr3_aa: CASSRPGTGVSTDTQYF
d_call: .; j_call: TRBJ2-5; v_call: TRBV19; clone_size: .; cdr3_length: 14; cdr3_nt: TGTGCCAGTAGTACTCGACTGATACAAGAGACCCAGTACTTC; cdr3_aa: CASSTRLIQETQYF
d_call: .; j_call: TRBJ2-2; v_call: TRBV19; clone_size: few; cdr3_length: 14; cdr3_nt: TGTGCCAGTGCAGTTGGGGCGGGCACCGGGGAGCTGTTTTTT; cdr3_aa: CASAVGAGTGELFF
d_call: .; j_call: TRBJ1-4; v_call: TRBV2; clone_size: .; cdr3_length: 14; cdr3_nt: TGTGCCAGCAATAGACAGGCCCTGAATGAAAAACTGTTTTTT; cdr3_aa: CASNRQALNEKLFF
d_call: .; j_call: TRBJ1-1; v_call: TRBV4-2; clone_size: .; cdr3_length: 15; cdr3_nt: TGTGCCAGCAGCCAAGAGTCTAAGATCGGCACTGAAGCTTTCTTT; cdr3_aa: CASSQESKIGTEAFF
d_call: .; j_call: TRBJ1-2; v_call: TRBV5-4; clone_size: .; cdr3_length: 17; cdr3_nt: TGTGCCAGCAGCCCACCCCCCCCGGGCAGAAACAACTATGGCTACACCTTC; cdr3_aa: CASSPPPPGRNNYGYTF
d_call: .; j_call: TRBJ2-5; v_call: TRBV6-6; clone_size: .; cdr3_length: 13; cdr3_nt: TGTGCCAGCACCCGCGACTCCTGGGAGACCCAGTACTTC; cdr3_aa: CASTRDSWETQYF
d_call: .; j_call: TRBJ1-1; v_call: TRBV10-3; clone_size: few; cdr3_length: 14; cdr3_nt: TGTGCCATCAGTGAGAGCAGGGCGGACACTGAAGCTTTCTTT; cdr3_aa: CAISESRADTEAFF
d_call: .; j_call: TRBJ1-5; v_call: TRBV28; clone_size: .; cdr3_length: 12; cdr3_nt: TGTGCCAGCAACCAGTGGGCTCAGCCCCAGCATTTT; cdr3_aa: CASNQWAQPQHF
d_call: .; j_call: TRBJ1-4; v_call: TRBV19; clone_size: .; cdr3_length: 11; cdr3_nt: TGTGCCAGTAGTATCCTTGAAAAACTGTTTTTT; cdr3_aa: CASSILEKLFF
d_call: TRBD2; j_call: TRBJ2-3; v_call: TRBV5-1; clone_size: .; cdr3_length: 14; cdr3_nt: TGCGCCAGCTCTAGCGGGACCTTCACAGATACGCAGTATTTT; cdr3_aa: CASSSGTFTDTQYF
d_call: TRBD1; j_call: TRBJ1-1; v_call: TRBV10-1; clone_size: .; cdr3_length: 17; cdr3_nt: TGCGCCAGCAGTGAGTCGGTACGTGGGCAGGGGGACACTGAAGCTTTCTTT; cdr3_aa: CASSESVRGQGDTEAFF
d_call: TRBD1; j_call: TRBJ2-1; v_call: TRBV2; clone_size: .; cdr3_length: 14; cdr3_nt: TGTGCCAGCAGTGGGGACAGGGGCTACAATGAGCAGTTCTTC; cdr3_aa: CASSGDRGYNEQFF
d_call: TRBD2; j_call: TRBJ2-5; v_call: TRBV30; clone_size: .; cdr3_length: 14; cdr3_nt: TGTGCCTGGTCCCGCGGGAGTGGGCAAGAGACCCAGTACTTC; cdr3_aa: CAWSRGSGQETQYF
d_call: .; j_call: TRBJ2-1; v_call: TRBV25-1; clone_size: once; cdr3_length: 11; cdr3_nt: TGTGCCAGCAGTGAGGAGAGGGGTCAGTTCTTC; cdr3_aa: CASSEERGQFF
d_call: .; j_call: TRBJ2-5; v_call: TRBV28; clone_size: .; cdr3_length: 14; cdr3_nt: TGTGCCAGCAGCCGAAACCGGGGCCGTGAGACCCAGTACTTC; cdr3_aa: CASSRNRGRETQYF
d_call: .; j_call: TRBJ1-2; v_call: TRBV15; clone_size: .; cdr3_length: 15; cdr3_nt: TGTGCCACCAGCAGAGAGACTCTATTGTTTGGTGGCTACACCTTC; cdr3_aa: CATSRETLLFGGYTF
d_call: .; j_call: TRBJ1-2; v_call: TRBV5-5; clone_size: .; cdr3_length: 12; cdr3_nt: TGTGCCAGCAGCCGACTCAGCTATGGCTACACCTTC; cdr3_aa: CASSRLSYGYTF
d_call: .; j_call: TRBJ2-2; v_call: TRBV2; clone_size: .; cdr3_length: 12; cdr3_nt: TGTGCCAGTACTAGGGGGACCGGGGAGCTGTTTTTT; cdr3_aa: CASTRGTGELFF
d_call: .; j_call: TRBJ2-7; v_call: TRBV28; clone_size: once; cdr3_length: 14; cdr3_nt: TGTGCCAGCAGTTTATCAGGGCACTCCTACGAGCAGTACTTC; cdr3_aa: CASSLSGHSYEQYF
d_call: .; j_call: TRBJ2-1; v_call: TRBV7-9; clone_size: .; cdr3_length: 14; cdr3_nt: TGTGCCAGCAGCTTAGTGGTCCAAACCAATGAGCAGTTCTTC; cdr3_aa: CASSLVVQTNEQFF
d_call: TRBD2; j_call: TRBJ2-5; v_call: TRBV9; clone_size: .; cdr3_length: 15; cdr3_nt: TGTGCCAGCAGCGCGGATAGCGGGAAGTGGGAGACCCAGTACTTC; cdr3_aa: CASSADSGKWETQYF
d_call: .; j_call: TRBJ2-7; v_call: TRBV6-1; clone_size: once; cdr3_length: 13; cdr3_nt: TGTGCCAGCAGGCTGGGGGATCCCTACGAGCAGTACTTC; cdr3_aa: CASRLGDPYEQYF
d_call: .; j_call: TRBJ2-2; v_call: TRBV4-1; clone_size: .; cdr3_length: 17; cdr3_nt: TGCGCCAGCAGCACTGGAACTATACAGGGTAACACCGGGGAGCTGTTTTTT; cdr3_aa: CASSTGTIQGNTGELFF
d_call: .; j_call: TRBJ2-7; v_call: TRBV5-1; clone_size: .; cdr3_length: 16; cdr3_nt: TGCGCCAGCAGCTTGTGGCTAGCCGGGGGAGGCTACGAGCAGTACTTC; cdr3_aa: CASSLWLAGGGYEQYF
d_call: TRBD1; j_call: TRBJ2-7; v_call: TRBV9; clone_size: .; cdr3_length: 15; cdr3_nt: TGTGCCAGCAGCGTAGCAGGCAGGGGGTTCTACGAGCAGTACTTC; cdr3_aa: CASSVAGRGFYEQYF
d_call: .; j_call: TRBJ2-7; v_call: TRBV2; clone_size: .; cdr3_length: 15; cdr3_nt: TGTGCCGGGGGGAAGAGGACTCCCTTCTCCTACGAGCAGTACTTC; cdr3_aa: CAGGKRTPFSYEQYF
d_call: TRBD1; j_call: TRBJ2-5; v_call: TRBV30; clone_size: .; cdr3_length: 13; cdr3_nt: TGTGCCTGGACAGGGGGCTTCCAAGAGACCCAGTACTTC; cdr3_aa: CAWTGGFQETQYF
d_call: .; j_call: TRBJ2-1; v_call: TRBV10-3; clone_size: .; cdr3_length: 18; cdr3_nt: TGTGCCATCAGGAAATCCGACGACCAGGACCAAAGCGGCAATGAGCAGTTCTTC; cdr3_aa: CAIRKSDDQDQSGNEQFF
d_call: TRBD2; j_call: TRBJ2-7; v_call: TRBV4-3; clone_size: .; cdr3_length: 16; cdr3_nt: TGCGCCAGCAGCCAAGGGGTACTAGCGCCATTGGACGAGCAGTACTTC; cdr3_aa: CASSQGVLAPLDEQYF
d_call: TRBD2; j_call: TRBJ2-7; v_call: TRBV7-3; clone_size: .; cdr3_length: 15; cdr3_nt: TGTGCCAGCAGCCCCGGACTAGCGGGAGTAGACGAGCAGTACTTC; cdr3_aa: CASSPGLAGVDEQYF
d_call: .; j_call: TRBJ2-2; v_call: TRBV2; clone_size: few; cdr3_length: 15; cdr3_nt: TGTGCCAGCAGTGATTGGGGGAGAGGCACCGGGGAGCTGTTTTTT; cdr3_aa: CASSDWGRGTGELFF
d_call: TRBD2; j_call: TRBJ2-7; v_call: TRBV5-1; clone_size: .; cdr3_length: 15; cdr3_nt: TGCGCCAGCAGCTTGGTCGCTAGCGGATCCTCCGGGCAGTACTTC; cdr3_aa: CASSLVASGSSGQYF
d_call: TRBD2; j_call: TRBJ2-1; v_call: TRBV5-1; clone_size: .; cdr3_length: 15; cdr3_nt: TGCGCCAGCAGCAAACTAGCGCAACATCGTGGAGAGCAGTTCTTC; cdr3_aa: CASSKLAQHRGEQFF
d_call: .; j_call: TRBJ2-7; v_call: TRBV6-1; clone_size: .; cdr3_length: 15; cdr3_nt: TGTGCCACACATCCCCGGGACAAGGGTACCTACGAGCAGTACTTC; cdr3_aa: CATHPRDKGTYEQYF
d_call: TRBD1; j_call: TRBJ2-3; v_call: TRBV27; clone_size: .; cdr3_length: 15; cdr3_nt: TGTGCCAGCAGTTTATGGGACAGGGGTACAGATACGCAGTATTTT; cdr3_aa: CASSLWDRGTDTQYF
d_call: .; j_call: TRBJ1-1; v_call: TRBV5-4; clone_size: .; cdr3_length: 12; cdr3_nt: TGTGCCAGCAGCTTGGACGGCCAGGCAGCTTTCTTT; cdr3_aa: CASSLDGQAAFF
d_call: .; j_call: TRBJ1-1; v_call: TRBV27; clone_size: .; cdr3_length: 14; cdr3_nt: TGTGCCAGCAGTTTTACTTCTCCGGGCACTGAAGCTTTCTTT; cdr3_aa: CASSFTSPGTEAFF
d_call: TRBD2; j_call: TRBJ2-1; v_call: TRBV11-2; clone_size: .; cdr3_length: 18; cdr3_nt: TGTGCCAGCAGCCCCATCCCTACTAGCGGGAGGTCGGGCAATGAGCAGTTCTTC; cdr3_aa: CASSPIPTSGRSGNEQFF
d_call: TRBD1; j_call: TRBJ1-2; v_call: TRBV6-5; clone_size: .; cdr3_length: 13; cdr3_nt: TGTGCCAGCAGGGAGACAGGGGGCGGTGGCTACACCTTC; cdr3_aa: CASRETGGGGYTF
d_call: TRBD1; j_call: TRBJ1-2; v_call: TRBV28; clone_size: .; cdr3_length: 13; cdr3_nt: TGTGCCAGCAGTTTGGGGACAGGGAAGGACTACACCTTC; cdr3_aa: CASSLGTGKDYTF
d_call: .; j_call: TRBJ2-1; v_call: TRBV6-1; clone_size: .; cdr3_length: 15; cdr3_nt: TGTGCCAGCAGGTTCGGGGGAAGCGCAAGTGGTGAGCAGTTCTTC; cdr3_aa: CASRFGGSASGEQFF
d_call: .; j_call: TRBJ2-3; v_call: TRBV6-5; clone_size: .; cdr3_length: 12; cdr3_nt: TGTGCCAGCAGGGATAGCACAGATACGCAGTATTTT; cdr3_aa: CASRDSTDTQYF
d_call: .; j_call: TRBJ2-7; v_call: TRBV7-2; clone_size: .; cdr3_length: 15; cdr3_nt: TGTGCCAGCAGCTTAGGTTACCGGACCCCACACGAGCAGTACTTC; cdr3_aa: CASSLGYRTPHEQYF
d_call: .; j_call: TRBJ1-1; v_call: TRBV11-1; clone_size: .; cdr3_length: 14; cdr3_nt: TGTGCCAGCAGCTTAGGCAGGAGAAACACTGAAGCTTTCTTT; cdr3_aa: CASSLGRRNTEAFF
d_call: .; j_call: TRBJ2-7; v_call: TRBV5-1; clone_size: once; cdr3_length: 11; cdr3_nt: TGCGCCAGCAGCTCCCGGGACGAGCAGTACTTC; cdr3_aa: CASSSRDEQYF